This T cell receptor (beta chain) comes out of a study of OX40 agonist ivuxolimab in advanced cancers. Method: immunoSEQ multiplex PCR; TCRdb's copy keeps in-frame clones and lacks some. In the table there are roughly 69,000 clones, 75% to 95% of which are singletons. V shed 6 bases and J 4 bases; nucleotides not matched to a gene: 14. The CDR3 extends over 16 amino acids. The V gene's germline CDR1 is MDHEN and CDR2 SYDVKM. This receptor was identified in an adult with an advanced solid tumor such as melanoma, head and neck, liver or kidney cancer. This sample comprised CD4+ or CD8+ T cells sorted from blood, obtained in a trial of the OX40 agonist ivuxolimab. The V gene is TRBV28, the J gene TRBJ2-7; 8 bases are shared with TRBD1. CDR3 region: CASSLPIGQGSYEQYF. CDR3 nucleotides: TGTGCCAGCAGCCTCCCCATTGGACAGGGATCTTACGAGCAGTACTTC. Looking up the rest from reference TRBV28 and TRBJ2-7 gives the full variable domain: DVKVTQSSRYLVKRTGEKVFLECVQDMDHENMFWYRQDPGLGLRLIYFSYDVKMKEKGDIPEGYSVSREKKERFSLILESASTNQTSMYLCASSLPIGQGSYEQYFGPGTRLTVT.